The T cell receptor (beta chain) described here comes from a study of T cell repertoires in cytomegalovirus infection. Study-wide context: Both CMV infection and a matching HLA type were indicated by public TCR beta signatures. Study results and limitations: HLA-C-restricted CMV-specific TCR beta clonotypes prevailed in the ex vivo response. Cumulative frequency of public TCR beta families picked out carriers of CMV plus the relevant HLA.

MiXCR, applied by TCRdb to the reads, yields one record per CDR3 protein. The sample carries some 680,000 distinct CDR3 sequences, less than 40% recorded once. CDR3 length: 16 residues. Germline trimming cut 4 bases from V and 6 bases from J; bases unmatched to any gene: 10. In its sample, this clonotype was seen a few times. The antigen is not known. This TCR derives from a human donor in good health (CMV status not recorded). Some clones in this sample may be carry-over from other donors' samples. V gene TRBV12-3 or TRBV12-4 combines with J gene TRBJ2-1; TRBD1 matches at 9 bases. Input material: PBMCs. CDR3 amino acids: CASSSPERTGANEQFF. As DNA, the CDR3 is TGTGCCAGCAGTTCCCCCGAAAGGACAGGGGCCAATGAGCAGTTCTTC.